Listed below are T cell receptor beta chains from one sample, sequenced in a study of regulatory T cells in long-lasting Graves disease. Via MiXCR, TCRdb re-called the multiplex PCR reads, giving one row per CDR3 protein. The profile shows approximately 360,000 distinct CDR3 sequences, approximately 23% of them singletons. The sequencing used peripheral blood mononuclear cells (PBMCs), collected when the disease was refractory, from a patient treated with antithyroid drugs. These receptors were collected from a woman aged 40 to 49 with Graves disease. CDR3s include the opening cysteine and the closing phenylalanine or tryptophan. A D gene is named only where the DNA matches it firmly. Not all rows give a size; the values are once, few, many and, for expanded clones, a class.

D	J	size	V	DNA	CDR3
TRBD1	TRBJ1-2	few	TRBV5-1	TGCGCCAGCAGCCACGGGACAGGTAATGGCTACACCTTC	CASSHGTGNGYTF
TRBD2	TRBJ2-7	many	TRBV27	TGTGCCAGCAGTTTATCTAGACTAGCTCCCTACGAGCAGTACTTC	CASSLSRLAPYEQYF
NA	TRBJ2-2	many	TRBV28	TGTGCCAGCAGTCCATACAGGCAGGGCGTGGACACCGGGGAGCTGTTTTTT	CASSPYRQGVDTGELFF
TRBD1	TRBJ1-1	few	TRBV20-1	TGCAGTGCTAGGACAGGGGGCGATGAAGCTTTCTTT	CSARTGGDEAFF
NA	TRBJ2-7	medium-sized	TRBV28	TGTGCCAGCAGCTTTATGCGGTTAGGGTCCGAGCAGTACTTC	CASSFMRLGSEQYF
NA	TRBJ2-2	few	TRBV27	TGTGCCAGCAGTCGAATAGCGGCGGCCGGGGAGCTGTTTTTT	CASSRIAAAGELFF
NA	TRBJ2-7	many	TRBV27	TGTGCCAGCAGTTTATCCAGGGCAATCCCCTACGAGCAGTACTTC	CASSLSRAIPYEQYF
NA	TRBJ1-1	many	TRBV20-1	TGCAGTGCTAGAAAGAGAAGGGGTGTCGAAGCTTTCTTT	CSARKRRGVEAFF
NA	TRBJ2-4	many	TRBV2	TGTGCCAGCCCTCCCGGGCGGGGAGAAGGAATCGCCAAAAACATTCAGTACTTC	CASPPGRGEGIAKNIQYF
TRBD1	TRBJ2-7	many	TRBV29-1	TGCAGCGTCCAGGGGGCGTACTACGAGCAGTACTTC	CSVQGAYYEQYF
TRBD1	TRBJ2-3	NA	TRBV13	TGTGCCAGCAGCTTAGTCGGACAGGGAAGGACAGATACGCAGTATTTT	CASSLVGQGRTDTQYF
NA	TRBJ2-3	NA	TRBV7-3	TGTGCCAGCAGCTTAAGGTTGGGCACAGATACGCAGTATTTT	CASSLRLGTDTQYF
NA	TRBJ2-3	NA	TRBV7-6	TGTGCCAGCAGCTTAAGAGGGGTTGATGATACGCAGTATTTT	CASSLRGVDDTQYF
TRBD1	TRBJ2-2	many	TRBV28	TGTGCCAGCAGTCACCCGACAGGGCGGAACACCGGGGAGCTGTTTTTT	CASSHPTGRNTGELFF
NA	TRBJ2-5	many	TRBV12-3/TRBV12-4	TGTGCCAGCACTGCCCGGGACTTCCAAGAGACCCAGTACTTC	CASTARDFQETQYF
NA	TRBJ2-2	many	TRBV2	TGTGCCAGCAGGCGGCTAGCGAGAAACACCGGGGAGCTGTTTTTT	CASRRLARNTGELFF
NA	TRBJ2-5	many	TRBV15	TGTGCCACCAGCAGAGATCCGGGGGAGACCCAGTACTTC	CATSRDPGETQYF
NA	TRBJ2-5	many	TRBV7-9	TGTGCCAGCAGCTTAGGGTCCACCACCGGAACCCAGTACTTC	CASSLGSTTGTQYF